This is a list of T cell receptor beta chains from one sample in a study of cytomegalovirus exposure and HLA in healthy donors. Clones were sequenced by immunoSEQ multiplex PCR, and TCRdb holds only the in-frame ones, with some missing. The sample contains 200,000 to 300,000 clones, approximately 82% of which appear only once. The sequenced sample consisted of PBMCs. Source of these receptors: a woman in her sixties in good health and CMV-seropositive. Both conserved end residues are part of each CDR3. Fields, in order: D gene, V gene, clone size, J gene, CDR3 protein, CDR3 DNA. A D gene is named only where the DNA matches it firmly. The size of a clone is reported for some rows only, either as once, few or many, or as a class for expanded clones.

>-|TRBV30|-|TRBJ1-5
CAWSGAQNQPQHF
TGTGCCTGGAGTGGGGCCCAAAATCAGCCCCAGCATTTT
>TRBD1|TRBV6-6|-|TRBJ1-1
CASRDRGGSTEAFF
TGTGCCAGCAGAGACAGGGGAGGGAGCACTGAAGCTTTCTTT
>-|TRBV2|-|TRBJ2-5
CASRLGVPFQETQYF
TGTGCCAGCAGACTCGGGGTGCCGTTCCAAGAGACCCAGTACTTC
>-|TRBV29-1|-|TRBJ2-7
CSVGGHATLVHEQYF
TGCAGCGTTGGGGGACACGCCACTTTAGTCCACGAGCAGTACTTC
>TRBD1|TRBV6-5|-|TRBJ2-5
CASSYGTEQETQYF
TGTGCCAGCAGCTACGGGACAGAACAAGAGACCCAGTACTTC
>TRBD2|TRBV7-2|-|TRBJ2-2
CASSWSGRDTGELFF
TGTGCCAGCAGCTGGAGCGGGAGAGACACCGGGGAGCTGTTTTTT
>-|TRBV4-2|-|TRBJ2-7
CASSQDWTDTYEQYF
TGTGCCAGCAGCCAAGATTGGACTGATACCTACGAGCAGTACTTC
>-|TRBV6-1|-|TRBJ1-1
CASSPHSRAFF
TGTGCCAGCAGTCCGCACTCGAGAGCTTTCTTT
>-|TRBV5-1|-|TRBJ2-4
CASSLDSTGIQYF
TGCGCCAGCAGCTTGGATTCAACCGGCATTCAGTACTTC
>-|TRBV6-1|-|TRBJ2-7
CASSDRLSSYEQYF
TGTGCCAGCAGTGACCGCCTTAGCTCCTACGAGCAGTACTTC
>-|TRBV5-4|-|TRBJ2-7
CASSPRLRGNEQYF
TGTGCCAGCAGCCCCCGCCTTCGAGGGAACGAGCAGTACTTC
>-|TRBV19|-|TRBJ1-5
CASNIGVQPQHF
TGTGCCAGTAACATAGGAGTTCAGCCCCAGCATTTT
>TRBD1|TRBV5-6|-|TRBJ2-5
CASSWGQGAVTQYF
TGTGCCAGCAGCTGGGGACAGGGGGCAGTGACCCAGTACTTC
>-|TRBV7-9|-|TRBJ1-1
CASSLVPRTNTEAFF
TGTGCCAGCAGCTTAGTTCCCAGAACGAACACTGAAGCTTTCTTT
>TRBD1|TRBV9|-|TRBJ2-1
CASSPRQGSGYNEQFF
TGTGCCAGCAGCCCCCGACAGGGGAGTGGCTACAATGAGCAGTTCTTC
>TRBD2|TRBV4-2|-|TRBJ2-4
CASSQERRETSEYIAKNIQYF
TGTGCCAGCAGCCAAGAGAGGCGTGAGACTAGCGAGTATATAGCCAAAAACATTCAGTACTTC
>-|TRBV7-9|-|TRBJ2-7
CASAKNVYEQYF
TGTGCCAGCGCTAAGAACGTCTACGAGCAGTACTTC
>-|TRBV2|-|TRBJ1-4
CASSGGGKKLFF
TGTGCCAGCAGTGGCGGGGGCAAAAAACTGTTTTTT
>-|TRBV6-6|-|TRBJ1-1
CASSYSQGRAFF
TGTGCCAGCAGTTACTCGCAGGGGCGGGCTTTCTTT
>TRBD1|TRBV11-2|-|TRBJ2-7
CASTWTGGDEQYF
TGTGCCAGCACGTGGACAGGGGGCGACGAGCAGTACTTC
>-|TRBV19|once|TRBJ1-5
CASDIADFGNQPQHF
TGTGCCAGCGATATAGCGGATTTTGGCAATCAGCCCCAGCATTTT
>TRBD2|TRBV7-2|-|TRBJ2-7
CASSPRAGDGYEQYF
TGTGCCAGCAGCCCCCGAGCGGGAGACGGGTACGAGCAGTACTTC
>TRBD2|TRBV19|-|TRBJ2-7
CASSITSGMNHEQYF
TGTGCCAGTAGTATCACTAGCGGGATGAACCACGAGCAGTACTTC
>-|TRBV18|-|TRBJ2-5
CASSPRGAETQYF
TGTGCCAGCTCACCTCGGGGGGCTGAGACCCAGTACTTC
>TRBD2|TRBV5-1|-|TRBJ2-7
CASSAGTSGPKQYF
TGCGCCAGCAGCGCCGGGACTAGCGGGCCCAAGCAGTACTTC
>-|TRBV5-1|-|TRBJ2-6
CASTRDSGANVLTF
TGCGCCAGTACCCGAGACTCTGGGGCCAACGTCCTGACTTTC
>TRBD2|TRBV6-5|-|TRBJ2-1
CASRLAGREQFF
TGTGCCAGCAGACTAGCGGGAAGAGAGCAGTTCTTC
>-|TRBV10-3|-|TRBJ1-5
CAISEKRGLDSNQPQHF
TGTGCCATCAGTGAGAAGCGAGGTCTAGATAGCAATCAGCCCCAGCATTTT
>TRBD2|TRBV5-1|-|TRBJ2-1
CASSAGLVTYNEQFF
TGCGCCAGCAGCGCCGGACTAGTTACCTACAATGAGCAGTTCTTC
>TRBD2|TRBV19|-|TRBJ2-6
CASSTLFRGRAGANVLTF
TGTGCCAGTAGTACCCTATTCCGCGGGAGGGCAGGGGCCAACGTCCTGACTTTC
>TRBD1|TRBV15|-|TRBJ1-4
CATSRRQGTNEKLFF
TGTGCCACCAGCAGGAGACAGGGAACTAATGAAAAACTGTTTTTT
>-|TRBV9|-|TRBJ1-3
CASSPRRPFSGNTIYF
TGTGCCAGCAGCCCCCGCAGGCCCTTCTCTGGAAACACCATATATTTT
>-|TRBV4-1|-|TRBJ1-5
CASSKQGWDQPQHF
TGCGCCAGCAGCAAACAGGGCTGGGATCAGCCCCAGCATTTT
>-|TRBV9|-|TRBJ2-7
CASSVGGPGSYEQYF
TGTGCCAGCAGCGTAGGAGGGCCGGGCTCCTACGAGCAGTACTTC
>-|TRBV18|-|TRBJ2-1
CASSPGAENNEQFF
TGTGCCAGCTCACCAGGGGCAGAAAACAATGAGCAGTTCTTC
>TRBD2|TRBV6-1|few|TRBJ2-1
CASMGTRISSEQFF
TGTGCCAGCATGGGGACTAGAATAAGTAGTGAGCAGTTCTTC
>-|TRBV5-1|once|TRBJ1-2
CASSTGTTSPLYGYTF
TGCGCCAGCAGCACCGGGACAACATCACCCCTCTATGGCTACACCTTC